Listed here are 5 T cell receptor beta chains from one sample, sequenced in a study of tumor and adjacent non-tumor tissue in lung cancer. The library came from three nested PCR rounds adapted from ARM-PCR protocols. Via MiXCR, TCRdb re-called the multiplex PCR reads, giving one row per CDR3 protein. The sample yields about 98,000 distinct CDR3 sequences, about 80% seen once. This sample's RNA came from whole unsorted tissue. The normal lung tissue was taken more than 3 cm from the tumor edge. Material: distant non-tumor lung tissue. Source of these receptors: a man in his 60s with small cell lung cancer.

By share, this clonotype ranks as medium-sized. The chain carries TRBV6-5 and TRBJ2-1; D is ambiguous. CDR1 is MNHEY, CDR2 SVGAGI, per germline. The CDR3 has 13 residues. Trimming cost V 6 bases and J 8 bases, with 14 bases left between them. CDR3 residues: CASREIPADEQFF. CDR3 nucleotides: TGTGCCAGCAGGGAGATCCCGGCGGATGAGCAGTTCTTC.

Turning to this clonotype: At one of its ends the junction is not consistent with the germline gene, which may arise from a read error. The V gene is TRBV12-3 or TRBV12-4, the J gene TRBJ1-5; 10 bases line up with TRBD1. CDR3 length: 15 residues. The CDR3 coding sequence is TGTGCCAGCAGTTTAAAGACAGGGGGCGGCACACCCCATCATTTT. It codes for CASSLKTGGGTPHHF.

About this clonotype itself: The conserved phenylalanine or tryptophan is not found at the CDR3 terminus, so this likely reflects a read error. This chain uses TRBV5-4 with TRBJ1-5, with no clear D. The CDR3 totals 14 residues. V gave up 0 bases and J gave up 4 bases, with 8 bases separating them. CDR1 and CDR2 (germline): SGHNT, YYREEE (reference sequence). CDR3 nucleotides: TGTGCCAGCAGCTTGGCAGGTACTAATCAGCCCCAGCATCTC. This translates into CASSLAGTNQPQHL.

On this clonotype itself: One end of the junction varies from germline; a read error may be responsible. This chain uses TRBV6-1 with TRBJ2-5; no clear D. This CDR3 region has 16 residues. Germline lookup yields CDR1 MNHNS and CDR2 SASEGT. As DNA, the CDR3 is TGTGTCAGCAGTGATGCACACACCGTGTTTCAAGAGACCCAGTACTTC. It specifies CVSSDAHTVFQETQYF.

This clonotype was detected a few times. The V and J genes are TRBV2 and TRBJ2-7, with 10 bases fitting TRBD2. Germline values: CDR1 SNHLY, CDR2 FYNNEI. The V and J ends lost 11 bases and 11 bases, in that order; junction bases with no gene match: 18. This CDR3 region has 14 residues. The CDR3 sequence is CASSSGGSGRREYF. The CDR3 DNA sequence: TGTGCCTCCTCCTCTGGGGGTAGCGGGAGGAGAGAGTACTTC.